What follows is one TCR beta chain and its context. This sample was taken from a study of OX40 agonist ivuxolimab in advanced cancers. Clones were sequenced by immunoSEQ multiplex PCR, and TCRdb holds only the in-frame ones, with some missing. The sample holds about 72,000 clones; roughly 90% are singletons and the top ten take approximately 1.2%. V was clipped by 0 bases and J by 5 bases, with 13 bases between them. CDR3 length equals 16 residues. The germline V gene encodes CDR1 LNHNV and CDR2 YYDKDF (reference sequence). The input for sequencing was CD4+ or CD8+ T cells sorted from blood, taken in a trial of the OX40 agonist ivuxolimab. The receptor's source is an adult with an advanced solid tumor such as melanoma, head and neck, liver or kidney cancer. V usage is TRBV15 and J usage is TRBJ1-4; TRBD1 might be the D (5 bases). CDR3 protein: CATSRDGGGGNEKLFF. The CDR3 region has the DNA TGTGCCACCAGCAGAGATGGCGGGGGAGGGAATGAAAAACTGTTTTTT.